This T cell receptor beta chain was captured in a study of blood T cell repertoires in COVID-19. Assay used: immunoSEQ multiplex PCR; TCRdb lists only in-frame clones, some missing. The table records 150,000 or so clones, over 70% of them present only once. Germline values: CDR1 SGHAT, CDR2 FQNNGV. Between the trimmed V and J ends, which lost 4 bases and 3 bases, there was a span of 14 bases. The CDR3 consists of 15 residues. This receptor was identified in a man between 60 and 70 years old with acute or convalescent COVID-19. The chain links TRBV11-2 to TRBJ2-3; TRBD1 is a possible D gene (5 bases). The sample consisted of peripheral blood. CDR3 sequence: CASSWFPAGTDTQYF. Here the CDR3 DNA reads TGTGCCAGCAGCTGGTTCCCGGCAGGGACAGATACGCAGTATTTT.